The 23 T cell receptor beta chains given below trace back to one sample, sequenced in a study of blood T cell repertoires in COVID-19. Only in-frame clones appear in the TCRdb table, and some are missing; sequencing was by immunoSEQ multiplex PCR. The sample consists of 200,000 to 250,000 clones, 84% of them appearing once. The sequenced material came from peripheral blood. These receptors all stem from an elderly woman with active or convalescent COVID-19.

On this clone: Other DNA sequences in this sample translate to the same CDR3. The chain combines TRBV18 with TRBJ2-7; 8 bases are a match to TRBD1. Germline values: CDR1 KGHSH, CDR2 LQKENI. The CDR3 consists of 13 residues. The V gene end was trimmed by 5 bases and the J gene end by 4 bases; junction bases not matched to a gene: 4. The chain's CDR3 is CASSTGGGYEQYF. In nucleotides, the CDR3 is TGTGCCAGCTCAACAGGGGGTGGGTACGAGCAGTACTTC.

The V call is TRBV3-1 (or the pseudogene TRBV3-2), the J call TRBJ2-5, with TRBD2 identical over 8 bases. This CDR3 is built from 14 residues. V was pared by 4 bases and J by 1 base, with 2 bases of the junction left unmatched. CDR1 is LGHDT and CDR2 is YNNKEL in the germline V gene (reference sequence). CDR3 nucleotides: TGTGCCAGCAGCCGCCGGGGGGGCCAAGAGACCCAGTACTTC. Its protein product is CASSRRGGQETQYF.

This rearrangement joins TRBV15 to TRBJ2-7; perhaps TRBD1 as D (6 bases). CDR1 is LNHNV and CDR2 is YYDKDF in the germline V gene (reference sequence). This CDR3 region has 13 residues. V was pared by 5 bases and J by 12 bases, with 20 bases between. The CDR3 sequence is CATSRDRTQGWYF. CDR3 bases: TGTGCCACCAGCCGCGACAGGACCCAGGGGTGGTACTTC.

The genes are TRBV20-1 and TRBJ1-2; maybe TRBD1 (6 bases). The V gene lost 3 bases and the J gene lost 2 bases, with 13 bases spanning the gap. This CDR3 spans 14 amino acids. Germline V gene data show CDR1 as DFQATT and CDR2 as SNEGSKA (reference sequence). The CDR3 region has the DNA TGCAGTGCTAGTGAGGGACAACCCAACTATGGCTACACCTTC. It is translated as CSASEGQPNYGYTF.

As to this clone: A read error may produce the germline difference seen at one junction end. The gene calls are TRBV5-6 and TRBJ1-2; 12 positions match TRBD1. Germline V gene data show CDR1 as SGHDT and CDR2 as YYEEEE. This CDR3 is 15 amino acids long. As DNA, the CDR3 is TGTGCCAGCAACTTGGGACAGGGGGCGGGCTATGGCTACACCTTC. It specifies CASNLGQGAGYGYTF.

The V gene is TRBV7-9, the J gene TRBJ2-3; D might be TRBD2 (5 bases). Germline values: CDR1 SEHNR, CDR2 FQNEAQ (reference sequence). This CDR3 has 15 amino acids. Trimming shortened V by 5 bases and J by 5 bases, and 17 bases separated the two germline ends. This chain's CDR3 is CASSPKMRVGDTQYF. CDR3 in DNA: TGTGCCAGCAGCCCGAAGATGAGGGTGGGAGATACGCAGTATTTT.

V is TRBV9 and J is TRBJ2-5; TRBD2 aligns across 7 bases. Germline assignment: CDR1 SGDLS and CDR2 YYNGEE. The CDR3 covers 18 residues. Trimming cost V 4 bases and J 7 bases; bases outside gene matches: 22. CDR3 sequence (DNA): TGTGCCAGCAGCCGGGCGGGAGCTCGCCCAGATAGGGAGGGGACCCAGTACTTC. Protein sequence: CASSRAGARPDREGTQYF.

This sequence joins TRBV14 and TRBJ2-3, with D possibly TRBD2 on 5 matching bases. The CDR3 has 16 amino acids. The germline V and J ends were trimmed by 1 base and 1 base, with 12 bases remaining between them. Germline V gene lookup returns CDR1 SGHDN and CDR2 FVKESK. CDR3 residues: CASSQVSGGRTDTQYF. CDR3 nucleotide sequence: TGTGCCAGCAGCCAAGTATCAGGCGGGCGCACAGATACGCAGTATTTT.

CDR3 DNA sequence: TGTGCCTGGAGCTTAGACCAAGAGACCCAGTACTTC. Translating it yields CAWSLDQETQYF. This rearrangement joins TRBV30 to TRBJ2-5; unclear D gene. The ends were cut back, 3 bases at V and 0 bases at J, with 5 bases in the middle. The CDR3 loop spans 12 amino acids. In germline, CDR1 is GTSNPN, CDR2 SVGIG (reference sequence).

The CDR3 sequence: CASSSGTGYTDTQYF. CDR3 nucleotides: TGTGCCAGCAGCTCCGGTACGGGTTACACAGATACGCAGTATTTT. This chain connects TRBV7-7 to TRBJ2-3; D gene ambiguous. V dropped 4 bases and J dropped 2 bases, with 13 bases sitting between them. This CDR3 is 15 amino acids long. In germline, CDR1 is SSHAT, CDR2 FNYEAQ (reference sequence). The variable domain in full, completed from reference TRBV7-7 and TRBJ2-3, reads GAGVSQSPRYKVTKRGQDVTLRCDPISSHATLYWYQQALGQGPEFLTYFNYEAQPDKSGLPSDRFSAERPEGSISTLTIQRTEQRDSAMYRCASSSGTGYTDTQYFGPGTRLTVL.

This rearrangement joins TRBV19 to TRBJ2-6, with a weak D call TRBD1 (6 bases). Looked up from germline, CDR1 is LNHDA and CDR2 is SQIVND (reference sequence). The CDR3 is made up of 15 amino acids. The ends were cut back, 6 bases at V and 3 bases at J, with 12 bases in the middle. The CDR3 is CASRRQEFGANVLTF. CDR3 nucleotides: TGTGCCAGTAGGCGACAGGAATTTGGGGCCAACGTCCTGACTTTC. Using reference TRBV19 and TRBJ2-6 for the parts outside the CDR3, the full variable domain is DGGITQSPKYLFRKEGQNVTLSCEQNLNHDAMYWYRQDPGQGLRLIYYSQIVNDFQKGDIAEGYSVSREKKESFPLTVTSAQKNPTAFYLCASRRQEFGANVLTFGAGSRLTVL.

V and J are TRBV14 and TRBJ2-1; D perhaps matches TRBD2 (6 bases). Trimming took 2 bases from V and 7 from J, leaving 18 bases between them. Germline assignment: CDR1 SGHDN and CDR2 FVKESK. The length of the CDR3 is 16 residues. Here the CDR3 reads CASSQILGLESNEQFF. The CDR3 DNA reads as TGTGCCAGCAGCCAAATTCTGGGACTCGAGTCGAATGAGCAGTTCTTC.

The V gene is TRBV6-4, the J gene TRBJ1-6, with D perhaps TRBD1 (5 bases). V was cut by 10 bases and J by 11 bases, with 18 bases left in between. The CDR3 loop spans 13 amino acids. Germline loops: CDR1 MRHNA, CDR2 SNTAGT. DNA for the CDR3: TGTGCCAAAAAAGGGGTTAGGAAAGCACCCCTCCACTTT. Its protein is CAKKGVRKAPLHF.

The chain carries TRBV6-5 and TRBJ2-2; the D gene is possibly TRBD1 (5 bases). Trimming removed 5 bases from V and 4 bases from J, with 14 bases in between. This CDR3 spans 15 amino acids. Germline lookup yields CDR1 MNHEY and CDR2 SVGAGI. In nucleotides, the CDR3 is TGTGCCAGCAGTAGCCAGGGAATTGGCACCGGGGAGCTGTTTTTT. Residues: CASSSQGIGTGELFF.

This clone has only one observation. The V call is TRBV18, the J call TRBJ2-5; D remains unclear. V was trimmed by 6 bases and J by 4 bases, leaving 6 bases between them. From germline, CDR1 is KGHSH and CDR2 LQKENI. The CDR3 loop spans 11 amino acids. The CDR3, as DNA: TGTGCCAGCTCTCAGATAGAGACCCAGTACTTC. Protein product: CASSQIETQYF.

A few counts support this clone. The chain joins TRBV21-1 to TRBJ1-4. TRBV21-1 is an annotated pseudogene. The CDR3 extends over 15 amino acids. The CDR3 region has the DNA TGTGCCAGCACGATTCCCTTGGGGGGTTCGGAAAAACTGTTTTTT. It is translated as CASTIPLGGSEKLFF.

The gene calls are TRBV10-3 and TRBJ2-1; D might be TRBD1 (6 bases). The germline V and J ends were trimmed by 4 bases and 3 bases, with 13 bases remaining between them. The length of the CDR3 is 15 residues. Per germline, CDR1 ENHRY and CDR2 SYGVKD. In nucleotides, the CDR3 is TGTGCCATCAGTGCCAGGGGTCCCTACTACAATGAGCAGTTCTTC. Protein: CAISARGPYYNEQFF.

This rearrangement joins TRBV30 to TRBJ1-6; the match to TRBD1 covers 8 bases. The CDR3 totals 15 residues. The V gene's germline CDR1 is GTSNPN and CDR2 SVGIG (reference sequence). V shed 2 bases, J shed 11 bases, and the junction held 11 bases outside the gene matches. The CDR3 DNA reads as TGTGCCTGGAGTCCAGGGGGCCCGAACCATCCACCCCTCCACTTT. Its translation: CAWSPGGPNHPPLHF.

The chain joins TRBV9 to TRBJ2-3; TRBD2 matches at 14 bases. The CDR3 is made up of 16 amino acids. V shed 5 bases and J 6 bases; nucleotides not matched to a gene: 8. Germline V gene data show CDR1 as SGDLS and CDR2 as YYNGEE. Here the CDR3 reads CASRAGTSGGGDTQYF. CDR3 nucleotides: TGTGCCAGCAGAGCCGGGACTAGCGGGGGAGGGGATACGCAGTATTTT.

This chain links TRBV7-2 with TRBJ1-6; 8 nucleotides line up with TRBD1. CDR1 and CDR2 (germline): SGHTA, FQGNSA. The V gene end was trimmed by 0 bases and the J gene end by 5 bases; junction bases not matched to a gene: 3. The CDR3 runs 16 residues. CDR3 protein: CASSLAGQGHNSPLHF. For the CDR3, the DNA is TGTGCCAGCAGCTTAGCTGGACAGGGCCATAATTCACCCCTCCACTTT.

This clone has just one count. This chain links TRBV7-2 with TRBJ2-5, with TRBD1 matching over 7 bases. Trimming at V came to 2 bases and at J to 5 bases, leaving 5 bases not matched to a gene. The length of the CDR3 is 14 residues. Germline CDR1 SGHTA, CDR2 FQGNSA. Here the CDR3 reads CASSLNRGLETQYF. CDR3 DNA sequence: TGTGCCAGCAGCTTAAACAGGGGTTTGGAGACCCAGTACTTC.

The chain has TRBV6-5 and TRBJ2-7; 9 nucleotides line up with TRBD1. This CDR3 has 16 amino acids. The V segment lost 0 bases and the J segment 3 bases; nucleotides outside the gene matches: 6. In germline, CDR1 is MNHEY, CDR2 SVGAGI. The CDR3 protein is CASSYSKRQGVYEQYF. The CDR3 nucleotides are TGTGCCAGCAGTTACTCGAAACGACAGGGGGTCTACGAGCAGTACTTC.

The sample holds one count of this clone. The genes are TRBV2 and TRBJ2-3; D might be TRBD1 (5 bases). V was shortened by 6 bases and J by 0 bases, with 16 bases between the two germline ends. Germline V gene data show CDR1 as SNHLY and CDR2 as FYNNEI. The CDR3 loop spans 16 amino acids. The CDR3, as DNA: TGTGCCAGCAGCAAGGAGACGAGACAGAGCACAGATACGCAGTATTTT. This gives the protein CASSKETRQSTDTQYF.